These 27 T cell receptor beta chains were all obtained from the same sample, sequenced in a study of cytomegalovirus exposure and HLA in healthy donors. Libraries were prepared by immunoSEQ multiplex PCR; TCRdb keeps only in-frame clonotypes and omits some of them. The sample has 65,000 to 80,000 clones; 94% are singletons. Sequencing input: PBMCs. Receptors were obtained from a woman aged 18-35 years in good health and CMV-seropositive.

V usage is TRBV5-4 and J usage is TRBJ2-3; TRBD2 agrees at 9 bases. Per germline, CDR1 SGHNT and CDR2 YYREEE (reference sequence). This CDR3 has 15 residues. V dropped 5 bases and J dropped 3; count of bases not matched to a gene: 7. CDR3: CASRAGLAGTDTQYF. The CDR3 DNA follows: TGTGCCAGCAGGGCGGGACTAGCTGGGACAGATACGCAGTATTTT.

The chain employs TRBV11-2 and TRBJ2-7, with 7 positions matching TRBD2. The CDR3 extends over 14 amino acids. V was clipped by 2 bases and J by 5 bases; unmatched bases: 6. CDR1 is SGHAT and CDR2 is FQNNGV in the germline V gene. In DNA form, the CDR3 reads TGTGCCAGCAGCTTATCTAGCGGCGGCAACGAGCAGTACTTC. Amino acid sequence: CASSLSSGGNEQYF.

The V and J genes are TRBV10-2 and TRBJ1-5, with TRBD1 identical over 8 bases. V lost 5 bases, J lost 6 bases, and 3 bases stayed unmatched. CDR1 and CDR2 (germline): WSHSY, SAAADI. This CDR3 comprises 13 residues. The DNA of the CDR3 is TGCGCCAGCAGTAGGACAGGGACTCAGCCCCAGCATTTT. As protein: CASSRTGTQPQHF.

V is TRBV10-2 and J is TRBJ2-1; D is possibly TRBD1 (5 bases). V gave up 6 bases and J gave up 0 bases, with 12 bases separating them. The CDR3 length is 15 residues. Germline values: CDR1 WSHSY, CDR2 SAAADI. CDR3 nucleotide sequence: TGCGCCAGCAGCCCTGGGGCCAGCTCCTACAATGAGCAGTTCTTC. This sequence encodes CASSPGASSYNEQFF.

The rearrangement uses TRBV18 and TRBJ1-3; 8 positions match TRBD1. V was clipped by 4 bases and J by 3 bases; unmatched bases: 5. The length of the CDR3 is 15 residues. In germline, CDR1 is KGHSH, CDR2 LQKENI. The CDR3 reads CASSQSTGDGNTIYF. The CDR3 DNA is TGTGCCAGCTCACAGTCGACAGGGGATGGAAACACCATATATTTT.

The chain carries TRBV11-2 and TRBJ1-2; tentative D call: TRBD1 (5 bases). Per the germline V gene, CDR1 is SGHAT and CDR2 is FQNNGV. This CDR3 comprises 15 residues. V dropped 4 bases and J dropped 4 bases, with 16 bases sitting between them. CDR3 coding DNA: TGTGCCAGCAGCTACACACGGGGGACGGGCTATGGCTACACCTTC. This translates into CASSYTRGTGYGYTF.

The genes are TRBV29-1 and TRBJ2-5; a weak D match, TRBD1 (6 bases). The V gene's germline CDR1 is SQVTM and CDR2 ANQGSEA. The V end lost 8 bases, the J end lost 2 bases, and 12 bases lay between the germline ends. The CDR3 is 12 amino acids. CDR3 in DNA: TGCAGCACCCGGACAGATCAAGAGACCCAGTACTTC. As protein: CSTRTDQETQYF.

This chain connects TRBV4-2 to TRBJ2-3; 16 bases fit TRBD2. The CDR3 loop spans 19 amino acids. Germline V CDR1 and CDR2: LGHNA, YNFKEQ. V dropped 0 bases and J dropped 2; count of bases not matched to a gene: 5. The CDR3 DNA reads TGTGCCAGCAGCCAAGATCGGGGACTAGCGGGGGGGTACACAGATACGCAGTATTTT. Its protein is CASSQDRGLAGGYTDTQYF.

This chain joins TRBV4-2 and TRBJ1-2, with unresolved D. V gave up 1 base and J gave up 4 bases, with 13 bases separating them. This CDR3 region has 15 residues. Germline V CDR1 and CDR2: LGHNA, YNFKEQ. Here the CDR3 DNA reads TGTGCCAGCAGCCAAGGAGAGGGAGGGTTCTATGGCTACACCTTC. Amino acid sequence: CASSQGEGGFYGYTF.

The genes are TRBV27 and TRBJ1-2, with 10 bases identical to TRBD1. Germline CDR1 reads MNHEY; CDR2 reads SMNVEV (reference sequence). The CDR3 runs 15 residues. V lost 2 bases, J lost 4 bases, and 4 bases stayed unmatched. CDR3 loop: CASSLGGQGIYGYTF. The CDR3 nucleotides are TGTGCCAGCAGTTTAGGGGGACAGGGGATCTATGGCTACACCTTC.

In its sample, this clone was seen a few times. This chain connects TRBV30 to TRBJ1-4, with D perhaps TRBD1 (6 bases). This CDR3 has 15 amino acids. Per germline, CDR1 GTSNPN and CDR2 SVGIG (reference sequence). V was cut by 3 bases and J by 6 bases, with 17 bases left in between. The CDR3 nucleotides are TGTGCCTGGAGCGGGCGGGGGGCCTCATATGAAAAACTGTTTTTT. Residues: CAWSGRGASYEKLFF.

The chain employs TRBV19 and TRBJ2-5, with TRBD2 identical over 7 bases. V shed 2 bases and J 2 bases; nucleotides not matched to a gene: 8. This CDR3 has 16 amino acids. Looked up from germline, CDR1 is LNHDA and CDR2 is SQIVND (reference sequence). The CDR3: CASSISRDYFQETQYF. The CDR3 coding sequence is TGTGCCAGTAGTATATCCCGGGACTATTTTCAAGAGACCCAGTACTTC.

The table lists this clone with a count of one. The chain carries TRBV4-1 and TRBJ2-4; a possible D gene is TRBD2 (6 bases). There are 17 residues in the CDR3. CDR1 is MGHRA, CDR2 YSYEKL, per germline. The V end was cut by 3 bases, the J end by 2 bases, with 17 bases between. CDR3 protein: CASSQQGLPGTKNIQYF. The CDR3 bases are TGCGCCAGCAGCCAGCAGGGACTGCCTGGGACCAAAAACATTCAGTACTTC.

V gene TRBV30 combines with J gene TRBJ2-6; D remains ambiguous. V shed 0 bases and J shed 0 bases, with 6 bases lying between them. The germline V gene encodes CDR1 GTSNPN and CDR2 SVGIG (reference sequence). The CDR3 has 15 residues. As DNA, the CDR3 is TGTGCCTGGAGTGTTGGCACCTCTGGGGCCAACGTCCTGACTTTC. It is translated as CAWSVGTSGANVLTF.

The chain is built from TRBV5-4 and TRBJ2-3; 13 nucleotides line up with TRBD2. The germline CDR1 and CDR2 sequences are SGHNT and YYREEE (reference sequence). The CDR3 sequence is 15 residues long. Unmatched junction bases numbered 4, after V lost 3 bases and J lost 6 bases. The CDR3 nucleotides read TGTGCCAGCAGCTACGGACTAGCGGGGGCGGATACGCAGTATTTT. This encodes CASSYGLAGADTQYF.

On this clone: The junction and the germline gene differ at one end; a read error may be behind it. This sequence joins TRBV23-1 and TRBJ2-1; TRBD2 matches 12 bases. TRBV23-1 counts as an open reading frame of uncertain function. This CDR3 is 19 amino acids long. This CDR3 is CASGQFGLAGGEPYNEQFF. Here the CDR3 DNA reads TGCGCCAGCGGTCAATTCGGGCTAGCGGGGGGGGAGCCCTACAATGAGCAGTTCTTC.

V and J are TRBV5-1 and TRBJ2-1, with 9 bases matching TRBD1. V shed 3 bases, J shed 6 bases, and the junction held 4 bases outside the gene matches. Germline V gene sequence: CDR1 SGHRS, CDR2 YFSETQ. CDR3 length: 14 residues. The CDR3 spells CASSSTTGGNEQFF. The CDR3 bases are TGCGCCAGCAGCTCAACGACAGGGGGCAATGAGCAGTTCTTC.

V and J are TRBV21-1 and TRBJ2-7; TRBD2 is the table's D call, not checked against the DNA. TRBV21-1 is given as a pseudogene. CDR3 size: 16 residues. The CDR3 DNA is TGTGCCAGCAGCAACCCATGGTGGACTAGCCAATACGAGCAGTACTTC. Translation: CASSNPWWTSQYEQYF.

The J gene is TRBJ2-7, the V gene TRBV29-1; 9 positions match TRBD1. V lost 0 bases, J lost 6 bases, and 24 bases stayed unmatched. CDR3 length: 20 residues. CDR1 is SQVTM and CDR2 is ANQGSEA in the germline V gene. CDR3 sequence reads: CSVEDRTGANVELAPGEQYF. The CDR3, as DNA: TGCAGCGTTGAAGATCGGACAGGGGCCAACGTCGAGTTGGCTCCTGGCGAGCAGTACTTC.

The chain joins TRBV19 to TRBJ2-3; 10 bases align to TRBD2. CDR1 is LNHDA, CDR2 SQIVND, per germline (reference sequence). The CDR3 contains 15 residues. J gave up 6 bases and V 5 bases, and 8 bases lay outside the gene matches. The CDR3 nucleotides are TGTGCCAGTAGTGATGATAGCGGGGGGTCGGATACGCAGTATTTT. Residues: CASSDDSGGSDTQYF.

The chain employs TRBV7-2 and TRBJ1-2, with D perhaps TRBD1 (6 bases). Germline loops: CDR1 SGHTA, CDR2 FQGNSA. The ends were cut back, 1 base at V and 1 base at J, with 10 bases in the middle. The length of the CDR3 is 15 residues. CDR3 protein: CASSLGQARNYGYTF. CDR3 DNA sequence: TGTGCCAGCAGCTTAGGACAGGCTCGTAACTATGGCTACACCTTC. Drawing the rest from reference TRBV7-2 and TRBJ1-2, the complete variable domain is GAGVSQSPSNKVTEKGKDVELRCDPISGHTALYWYRQSLGQGLEFLIYFQGNSAPDKSGLPSDRFSAERTGGSVSTLTIQRTQQEDSAVYLCASSLGQARNYGYTFGSGTRLTVV.

The chain uses TRBV30 and TRBJ1-5, with D unresolved. Trimming shortened V by 5 bases and J by 8 bases, and 10 bases separated the two germline ends. This CDR3 has 11 residues. Germline V gene lookup returns CDR1 GTSNPN and CDR2 SVGIG (reference sequence). The CDR3 is CAWGLGEPQHF. CDR3 nucleotides: TGTGCCTGGGGCCTCGGAGAGCCCCAGCATTTT.

The gene calls are TRBV10-3 and TRBJ1-5; a weak D match, TRBD1 (5 bases). V shed 0 bases and J shed 1 base, with 10 bases lying between them. From germline, CDR1 is ENHRY and CDR2 SYGVKD. The CDR3 runs 16 residues. DNA of the CDR3: TGTGCCATCAGTGAGTCGATCGCAGGGAGCAATCAGCCCCAGCATTTT. It yields the protein CAISESIAGSNQPQHF.

The chain has TRBV14 and TRBJ2-5, with 8 bases lining up with TRBD1. Germline values: CDR1 SGHDN, CDR2 FVKESK. The CDR3 has 17 residues. The V segment lost 4 bases and the J segment 2 bases; nucleotides outside the gene matches: 12. The CDR3: CASSRIPGGILQETQYF. The CDR3 region has the DNA TGTGCCAGCAGCCGAATCCCAGGGGGCATTTTACAAGAGACCCAGTACTTC.

The chain has TRBV5-1 and TRBJ2-5; D possibly corresponds to TRBD2 (6 bases). The DNA matches TRBJ2-7 better at its end, which makes the J call doubtful. Germline V gene sequence: CDR1 SGHRS, CDR2 YFSETQ. The CDR3 has 13 amino acids. As DNA, the CDR3 is TGCGCCAGCAGCTTTGGAGGGTCCTACGAGCAGTACTTC. Protein sequence: CASSFGGSYEQYF.

V is TRBV30 and J is TRBJ1-1; possibly TRBD1 for D (6 bases). Trimming removed 1 base at V and 11 bases at J, with 11 bases between. This CDR3 region has 11 residues. Germline V gene sequence: CDR1 GTSNPN, CDR2 SVGIG (reference sequence). The DNA of the CDR3 is TGTGCCTGGAGTGAAGGGACAAATGCTTTCTTT. Translated, it gives CAWSEGTNAFF.

The chain combines TRBV30 with TRBJ2-7; D might be TRBD2 (6 bases). Trimming pared 1 base from V and 6 bases from J, leaving 13 bases between. This CDR3 is 13 amino acids long. Germline-derived CDR1 and CDR2 are GTSNPN and SVGIG (reference sequence). The CDR3 DNA follows: TGTGCCTGGAGTGGGTCGGGAGCCCCCGAGCAGTACTTC. Protein: CAWSGSGAPEQYF.